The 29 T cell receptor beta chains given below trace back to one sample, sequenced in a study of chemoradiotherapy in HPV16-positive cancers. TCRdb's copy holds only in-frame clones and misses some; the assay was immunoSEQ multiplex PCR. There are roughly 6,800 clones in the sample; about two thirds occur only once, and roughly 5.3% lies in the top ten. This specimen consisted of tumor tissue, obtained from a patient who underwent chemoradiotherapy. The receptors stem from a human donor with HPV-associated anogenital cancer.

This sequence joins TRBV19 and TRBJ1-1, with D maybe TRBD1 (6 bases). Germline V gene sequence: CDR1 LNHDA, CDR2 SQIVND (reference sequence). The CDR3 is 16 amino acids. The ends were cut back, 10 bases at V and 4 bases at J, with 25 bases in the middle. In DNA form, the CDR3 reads TGTGCCACCCAACGCGGGGGATCGCAGGGGCTCACTGAAGCTTTCTTT. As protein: CATQRGGSQGLTEAFF.

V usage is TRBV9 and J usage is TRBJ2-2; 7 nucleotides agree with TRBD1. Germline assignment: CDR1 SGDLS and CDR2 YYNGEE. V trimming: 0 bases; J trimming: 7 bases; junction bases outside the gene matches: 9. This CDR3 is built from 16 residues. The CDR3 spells CASSVGQGKDDGELFF. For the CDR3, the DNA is TGTGCCAGCAGCGTAGGACAGGGAAAGGATGACGGGGAGCTGTTTTTT.

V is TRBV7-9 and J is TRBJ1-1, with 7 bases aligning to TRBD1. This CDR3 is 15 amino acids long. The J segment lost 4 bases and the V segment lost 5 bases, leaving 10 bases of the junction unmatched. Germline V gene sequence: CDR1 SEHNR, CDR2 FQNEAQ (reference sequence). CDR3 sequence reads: CASSPLQGRGTEAFF. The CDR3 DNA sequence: TGTGCCAGCAGCCCCTTACAGGGGCGAGGCACTGAAGCTTTCTTT.

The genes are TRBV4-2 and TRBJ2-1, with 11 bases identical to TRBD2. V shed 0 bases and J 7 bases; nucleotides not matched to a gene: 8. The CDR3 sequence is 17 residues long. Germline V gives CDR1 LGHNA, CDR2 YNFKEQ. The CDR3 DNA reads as TGTGCCAGCAGCCAAGACTCACTAGCGGGAGTTGGAAATGAGCAGTTCTTC. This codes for CASSQDSLAGVGNEQFF.

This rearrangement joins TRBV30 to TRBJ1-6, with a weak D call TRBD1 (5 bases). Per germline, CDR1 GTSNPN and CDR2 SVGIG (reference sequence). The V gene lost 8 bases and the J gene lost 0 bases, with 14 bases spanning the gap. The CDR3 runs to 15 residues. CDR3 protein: CAGMGGGSYNSPLHF. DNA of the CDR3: TGTGCCGGAATGGGGGGGGGCTCCTATAATTCACCCCTCCACTTT.

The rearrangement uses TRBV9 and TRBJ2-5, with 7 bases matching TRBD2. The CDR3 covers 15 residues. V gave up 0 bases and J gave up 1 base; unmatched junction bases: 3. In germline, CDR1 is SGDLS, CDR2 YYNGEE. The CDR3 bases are TGTGCCAGCAGCGTAGATGGGGGGGGCCAAGAGACCCAGTACTTC. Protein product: CASSVDGGGQETQYF. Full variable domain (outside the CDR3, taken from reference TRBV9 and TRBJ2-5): DSGVTQTPKHLITATGQRVTLRCSPRSGDLSVYWYQQSLDQGLQFLIQYYNGEERAKGNILERFSAQQFPDLHSELNLSSLELGDSALYFCASSVDGGGQETQYFGPGTRLLVL.

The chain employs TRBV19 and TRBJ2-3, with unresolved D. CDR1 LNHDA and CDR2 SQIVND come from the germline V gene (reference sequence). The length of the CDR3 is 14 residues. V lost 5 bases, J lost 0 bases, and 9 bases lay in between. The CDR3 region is CASSESESTDTQYF. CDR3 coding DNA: TGTGCCAGTAGTGAGTCCGAAAGCACAGATACGCAGTATTTT.

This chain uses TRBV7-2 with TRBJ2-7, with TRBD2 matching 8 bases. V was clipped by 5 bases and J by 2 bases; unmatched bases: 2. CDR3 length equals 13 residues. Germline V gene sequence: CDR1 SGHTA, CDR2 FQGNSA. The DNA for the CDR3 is TGTGCCAGCAGCCCGGGGGGGCCCTACGAGCAGTACTTC. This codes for CASSPGGPYEQYF.

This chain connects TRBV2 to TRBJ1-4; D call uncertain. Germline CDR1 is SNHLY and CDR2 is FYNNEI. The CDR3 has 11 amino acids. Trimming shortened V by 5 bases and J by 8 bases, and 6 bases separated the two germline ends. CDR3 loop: CASSSREKLFF. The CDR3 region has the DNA TGTGCCAGCAGTAGCAGGGAAAAACTGTTTTTT.

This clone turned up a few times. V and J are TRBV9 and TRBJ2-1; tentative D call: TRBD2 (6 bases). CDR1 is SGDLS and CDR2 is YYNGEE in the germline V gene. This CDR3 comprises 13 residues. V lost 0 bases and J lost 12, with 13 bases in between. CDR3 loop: CASSVVAAGWQFF. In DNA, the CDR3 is TGTGCCAGCAGCGTAGTGGCGGCGGGATGGCAGTTCTTC.

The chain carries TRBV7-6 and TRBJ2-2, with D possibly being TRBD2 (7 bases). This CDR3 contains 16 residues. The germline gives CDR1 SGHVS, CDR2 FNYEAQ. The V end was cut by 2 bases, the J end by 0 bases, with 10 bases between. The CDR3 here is CASSLRGGANTGELFF. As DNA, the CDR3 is TGTGCCAGCAGCTTAAGGGGGGGCGCGAACACCGGGGAGCTGTTTTTT.

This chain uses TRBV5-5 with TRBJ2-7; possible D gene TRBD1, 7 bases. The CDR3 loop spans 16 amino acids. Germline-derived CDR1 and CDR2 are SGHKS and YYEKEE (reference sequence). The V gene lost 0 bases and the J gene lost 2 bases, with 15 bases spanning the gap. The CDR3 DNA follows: TGTGCCAGCAGCTTGGCCTCCTCAGGGGGGACCTACGAGCAGTACTTC. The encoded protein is CASSLASSGGTYEQYF.

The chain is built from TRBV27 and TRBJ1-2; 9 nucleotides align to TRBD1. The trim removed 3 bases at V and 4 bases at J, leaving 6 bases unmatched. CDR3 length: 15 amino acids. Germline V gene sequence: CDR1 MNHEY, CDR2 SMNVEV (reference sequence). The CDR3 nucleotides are TGTGCCAGCAGTTTCTTTGGGACAGGGATCTATGGCTACACCTTC. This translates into CASSFFGTGIYGYTF.

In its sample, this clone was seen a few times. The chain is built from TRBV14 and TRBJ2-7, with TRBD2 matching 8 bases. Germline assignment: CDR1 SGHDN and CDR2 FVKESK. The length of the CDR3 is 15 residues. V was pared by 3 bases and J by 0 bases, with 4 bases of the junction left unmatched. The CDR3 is CASSHLAGTSYEQYF. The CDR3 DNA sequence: TGTGCCAGCAGCCACTTAGCGGGGACCTCCTACGAGCAGTACTTC.

The DNA of the CDR3 is TGTGCCAGCAGTTTATCAGGGGGCTACGAGCAGTACTTC. As protein: CASSLSGGYEQYF. The chain uses TRBV28 and TRBJ2-7; 7 nucleotides align to TRBD1. The V and J ends lost 1 base and 3 bases, in that order; junction bases with no gene match: 0. CDR3 length equals 13 residues. Germline V gene lookup returns CDR1 MDHEN and CDR2 SYDVKM.

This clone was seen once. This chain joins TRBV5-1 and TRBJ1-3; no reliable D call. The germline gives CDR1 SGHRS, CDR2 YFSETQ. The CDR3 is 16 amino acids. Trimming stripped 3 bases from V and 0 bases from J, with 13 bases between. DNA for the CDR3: TGCGCCAGCAGCTATAATGACCTGAGCTCTGGAAACACCATATATTTT. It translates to CASSYNDLSSGNTIYF.

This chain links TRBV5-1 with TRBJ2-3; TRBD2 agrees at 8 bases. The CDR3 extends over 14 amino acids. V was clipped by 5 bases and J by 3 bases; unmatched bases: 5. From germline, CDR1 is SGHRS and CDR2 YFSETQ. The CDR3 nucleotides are TGCGCCAGCAGTGTCCGGGAGGGAACAGATACGCAGTATTTT. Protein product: CASSVREGTDTQYF.

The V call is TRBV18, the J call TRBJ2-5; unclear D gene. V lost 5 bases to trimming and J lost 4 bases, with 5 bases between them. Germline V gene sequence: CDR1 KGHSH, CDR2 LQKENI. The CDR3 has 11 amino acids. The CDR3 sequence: CASSSTETQYF. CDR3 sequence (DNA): TGTGCCAGCTCATCGACAGAGACCCAGTACTTC.

The DNA for the CDR3 is TGCGCCAGCAGCTTCGGGGCTAGCGGAGGCAGCACAGATACGCAGTATTTT. Amino acids: CASSFGASGGSTDTQYF. The V gene is TRBV5-1, the J gene TRBJ2-3; 7 bases agree with TRBD2. V lost 2 bases, J lost 0 bases, and 9 bases stayed unmatched. This CDR3 region has 17 residues. Germline V gene lookup returns CDR1 SGHRS and CDR2 YFSETQ.

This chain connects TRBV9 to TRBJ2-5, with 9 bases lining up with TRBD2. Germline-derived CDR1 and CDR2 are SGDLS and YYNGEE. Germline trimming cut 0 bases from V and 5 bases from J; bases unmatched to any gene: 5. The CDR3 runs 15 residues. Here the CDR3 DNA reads TGTGCCAGCAGCGTAGGTACTAGCGGGCTGGAGACCCAGTACTTC. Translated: CASSVGTSGLETQYF.

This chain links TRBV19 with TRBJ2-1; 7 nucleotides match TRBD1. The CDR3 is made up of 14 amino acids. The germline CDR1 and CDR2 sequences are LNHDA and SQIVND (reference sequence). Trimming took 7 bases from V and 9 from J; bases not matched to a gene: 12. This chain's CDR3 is CASNDRELWAEQFF. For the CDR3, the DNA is TGTGCCAGTAATGACAGGGAACTGTGGGCTGAGCAGTTCTTC.

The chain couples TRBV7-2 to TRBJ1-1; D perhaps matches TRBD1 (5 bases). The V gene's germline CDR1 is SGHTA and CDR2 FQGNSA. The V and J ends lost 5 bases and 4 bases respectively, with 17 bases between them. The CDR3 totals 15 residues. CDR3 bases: TGTGCCAGCAGCCCCCGTCAGGGTGGAAGCACTGAAGCTTTCTTT. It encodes CASSPRQGGSTEAFF.

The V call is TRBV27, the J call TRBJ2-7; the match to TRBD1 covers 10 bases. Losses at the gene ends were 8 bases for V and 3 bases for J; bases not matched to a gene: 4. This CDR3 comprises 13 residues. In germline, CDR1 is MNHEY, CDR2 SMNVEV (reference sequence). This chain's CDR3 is CASSGTGDYEQYF. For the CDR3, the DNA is TGTGCCAGCTCCGGGACAGGGGACTACGAGCAGTACTTC.

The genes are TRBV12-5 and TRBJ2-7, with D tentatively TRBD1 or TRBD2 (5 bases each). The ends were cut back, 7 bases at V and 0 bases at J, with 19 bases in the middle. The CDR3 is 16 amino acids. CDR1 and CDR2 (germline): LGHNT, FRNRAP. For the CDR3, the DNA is TGTGCTAGTGCCGAACCGGGACGGGGAAACTCCTACGAGCAGTACTTC. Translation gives CASAEPGRGNSYEQYF.

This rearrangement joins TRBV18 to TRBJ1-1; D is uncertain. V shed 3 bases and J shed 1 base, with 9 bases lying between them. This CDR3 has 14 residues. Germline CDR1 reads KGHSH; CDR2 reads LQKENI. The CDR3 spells CASSPAGTNTEAFF. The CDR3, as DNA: TGTGCCAGCTCACCCGCCGGTACGAACACTGAAGCTTTCTTT. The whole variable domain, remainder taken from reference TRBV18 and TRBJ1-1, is NAGVMQNPRHLVRRRGQEARLRCSPMKGHSHVYWYRQLPEEGLKFMVYLQKENIIDESGMPKERFSAEFPKEGPSILRIQQVVRGDSAAYFCASSPAGTNTEAFFGQGTRLTVV.

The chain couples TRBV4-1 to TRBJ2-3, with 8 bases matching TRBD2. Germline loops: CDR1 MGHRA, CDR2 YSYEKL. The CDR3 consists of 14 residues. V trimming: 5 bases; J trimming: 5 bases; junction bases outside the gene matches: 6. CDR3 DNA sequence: TGCGCCAGCAGCGGAAGCGGGGGAGGAGATACGCAGTATTTT. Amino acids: CASSGSGGGDTQYF.

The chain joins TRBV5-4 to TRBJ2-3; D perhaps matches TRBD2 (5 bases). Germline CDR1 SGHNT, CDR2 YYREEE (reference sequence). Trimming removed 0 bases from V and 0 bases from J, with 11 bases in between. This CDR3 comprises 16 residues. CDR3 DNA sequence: TGTGCCAGCAGCTTGGCCGGGAAGTCTAGCACAGATACGCAGTATTTT. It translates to CASSLAGKSSTDTQYF. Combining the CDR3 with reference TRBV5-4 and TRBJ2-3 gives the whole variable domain ETGVTQSPTHLIKTRGQQVTLRCSSQSGHNTVSWYQQALGQGPQFIFQYYREEENGRGNFPPRFSGLQFPNYSSELNVNALELDDSALYLCASSLAGKSSTDTQYFGPGTRLTVL.

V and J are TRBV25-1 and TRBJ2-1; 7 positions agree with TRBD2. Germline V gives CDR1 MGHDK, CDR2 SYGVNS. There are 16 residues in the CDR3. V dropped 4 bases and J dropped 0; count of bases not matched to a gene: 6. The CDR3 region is CASSGREASSYNEQFF. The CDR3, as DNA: TGTGCCAGCAGTGGACGGGAGGCCAGCTCCTACAATGAGCAGTTCTTC.

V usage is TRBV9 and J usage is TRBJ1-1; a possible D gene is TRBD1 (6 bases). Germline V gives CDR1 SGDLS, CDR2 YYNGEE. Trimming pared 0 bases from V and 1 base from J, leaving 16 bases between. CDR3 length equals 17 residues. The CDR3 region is CASSVAPAGVQNTEAFF. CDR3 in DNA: TGTGCCAGCAGCGTAGCTCCGGCAGGGGTCCAGAACACTGAAGCTTTCTTT.